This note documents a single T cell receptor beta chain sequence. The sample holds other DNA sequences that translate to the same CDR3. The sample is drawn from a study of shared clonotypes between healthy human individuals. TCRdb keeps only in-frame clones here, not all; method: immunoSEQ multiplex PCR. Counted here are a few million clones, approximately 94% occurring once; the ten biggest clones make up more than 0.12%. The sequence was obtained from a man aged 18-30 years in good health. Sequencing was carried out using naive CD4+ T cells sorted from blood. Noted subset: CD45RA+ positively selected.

CDR3 DNA: TGTGCCAGCAGCGTAGGGGGACAGAGCACAGATACGCAGTATTTT. Translated, it gives CASSVGGQSTDTQYF. The V gene is TRBV9, the J gene TRBJ2-3, with 7 bases aligning to TRBD1. Germline values: CDR1 SGDLS, CDR2 YYNGEE. The CDR3 spans 15 residues. V was pared by 0 bases and J by 0 bases, with 1 base of the junction left unmatched.